The T cell receptor (beta chain) under discussion was sequenced for a study of technical replicates of blood from several donors (dated by TCRdb to the late 2010s). In the case of this clone: Its recognized antigen is unknown. Qualities for individual bases were not recorded, and no much larger clone is one base off.

Libraries were constructed by the immunoSEQ multiplex PCR assay. Sourced from immuneACCESS, this table was stored by TCRdb with only in-frame sequences that have V and J called. A share of the clones is absent; for the studies checked, an unresolved V gene accounts for under half, and the remainder has no known explanation. This sample holds around 70,000 clones; around 97% were observed only once. Around 0.3% of the sample is held by the ten biggest clonotypes. The CDR3 goes from the cysteine to the phenylalanine over 16 residues. Only the CDR3 DNA stays, 48 bases, in frame from base 1. From V the trimming removes 3 bases and from J it removes 0 bases, while the gene matches leave 7 bases of the junction unaccounted for. The germline V gene yields SGHDT for CDR1 and YYEEEE for CDR2.

The chain is encoded by TRBV5-6 joined to TRBJ1-2; TRBD1 agrees with 8 junctional bases. This receptor was obtained from a human donor in good health. Sample: T cells isolated from PBMCs. The CDR3 region: CASSSFAGGANYGYTF. The sequenced DNA is TGTGCCAGCAGCTCTTTTGCAGGGGGCGCTAACTATGGCTACACCTTC.